Listed here are 14 T cell receptor beta chains from one sample, sequenced in a study of blood T cell repertoires in COVID-19 (dated by TCRdb to the early 2020s). The library came from the immunoSEQ multiplex PCR assay. As stored in TCRdb, this immuneACCESS dataset retains in-frame rearrangements with V and J assigned. A fraction of the clones does not appear; measured against another copy, unresolved V genes explain less than half of the discrepancy, and the remainder lacks a known reason. This sample gives 250,000 to 400,000 clones in total; about 91% of them show up just once. 1.5% to 2% of the sample is held by the ten biggest clonotypes. The sample taken for sequencing was peripheral blood. The receptors shown here come from a woman in her thirties with COVID-19, enrolled during active disease.

This clone appeared a few times. This chain joins TRBV19 and TRBJ2-6, with D hard to call. CDR3 length: 13 residues. Germline lookup yields CDR1 LNHDA and CDR2 SQIVND (reference sequence). Trimming stripped 5 bases from V and 2 bases from J, with 4 bases between. The CDR3 nucleotides are TGTGCCAGTAGTTCCACTGGGGCCAACGTCCTGACTTTC. Protein product: CASSSTGANVLTF.

The gene calls are TRBV5-6 and TRBJ1-1; possibly TRBD1 for D (6 bases). Trimming left V 0 bases short and J 0 bases short, with 9 bases between. Germline V gene sequence: CDR1 SGHDT, CDR2 YYEEEE. The length of the CDR3 is 15 residues. The CDR3 reads CASSLGGGVNTEAFF. The DNA of the CDR3 is TGTGCCAGCAGCTTGGGAGGGGGTGTGAACACTGAAGCTTTCTTT.

The V call is TRBV3-1 (or the pseudogene TRBV3-2), the J call TRBJ2-3; D unclear. In germline, CDR1 is LGHDT, CDR2 YNNKEL (reference sequence). CDR3 size: 15 residues. Between the trimmed V and J ends, which lost 3 bases and 1 base, there was a span of 11 bases. CDR3 in DNA: TGTGCCAGCAGCCACCGTCGCTATGGCACAGATACGCAGTATTTT. Protein product: CASSHRRYGTDTQYF.

The rearrangement joins TRBV5-4 to TRBJ2-7, with 8 nucleotides matching TRBD2. From germline, CDR1 is SGHNT and CDR2 YYREEE (reference sequence). This CDR3 spans 15 amino acids. Germline trimming cut 2 bases from V and 0 bases from J; bases unmatched to any gene: 4. The CDR3 reads CASSFGGGSSYEQYF. The CDR3 DNA follows: TGTGCCAGCAGCTTCGGGGGGGGAAGCTCCTACGAGCAGTACTTC.

The chain couples TRBV10-3 to TRBJ1-4; D remains unclear. Trimming pared 3 bases from V and 5 bases from J, leaving 13 bases between. The CDR3 extends over 15 amino acids. Germline-derived CDR1 and CDR2 are ENHRY and SYGVKD. Written as DNA, the CDR3 is TGTGCCATCAGTGACGGCGCGGAATCCAATGAAAAACTGTTTTTT. This sequence encodes CAISDGAESNEKLFF.

The chain has TRBV2 and TRBJ1-4; D is unresolved. V was pared by 4 bases and J by 6 bases, with 3 bases between. CDR1 and CDR2 from the germline V gene are SNHLY and FYNNEI. There are 11 residues in the CDR3. Here the CDR3 DNA reads TGTGCCAGCAGTGCTGATGAAAAACTGTTTTTT. Protein: CASSADEKLFF.

The rearrangement joins TRBV30 to TRBJ2-5; tentatively, D is TRBD2 (5 bases). V was pared by 8 bases and J by 4 bases, with 14 bases between. CDR1 GTSNPN and CDR2 SVGIG come from the germline V gene (reference sequence). This CDR3 spans 12 amino acids. The chain's CDR3 is CALTLVRETQYF. DNA of the CDR3: TGTGCCCTTACACTAGTGCGAGAGACCCAGTACTTC.

This rearrangement joins TRBV29-1 to TRBJ2-3; D may be TRBD1 (6 bases). This CDR3 spans 11 amino acids. The V and J ends lost 8 bases and 6 bases respectively, with 12 bases between them. Germline V lookup: CDR1 SQVTM, CDR2 ANQGSEA. In nucleotides, the CDR3 is TGCAGCACCCGAAGGGGGGATACGCAGTATTTT. Its translation: CSTRRGDTQYF.

This clone was counted a single time. This chain links TRBV6-1 with TRBJ1-2; 9 nucleotides align to TRBD1. With V trimmed by 1 base and J by 2 bases, 2 bases remained unmatched. Germline lookup yields CDR1 MNHNS and CDR2 SASEGT. This CDR3 region has 15 residues. The CDR3: CASSEGQGGNYGYTF. Here the CDR3 DNA reads TGTGCCAGCAGTGAAGGACAGGGGGGAAACTATGGCTACACCTTC.

The J gene is TRBJ1-2, the V gene TRBV6-4; D not resolved. Germline V gene data show CDR1 as MRHNA and CDR2 as SNTAGT. Trimming took 2 bases from V and 8 from J, leaving 12 bases between them. The CDR3 loop spans 13 amino acids. The CDR3 loop is CASSDRFWRGYTF. CDR3 nucleotides: TGTGCCAGCAGTGACAGGTTCTGGAGGGGCTACACCTTC.

V usage is TRBV5-5 and J usage is TRBJ2-7; 10 nucleotides match TRBD1. CDR1 and CDR2 (germline): SGHKS, YYEKEE (reference sequence). V dropped 1 base and J dropped 6; count of bases not matched to a gene: 4. This CDR3 is 14 amino acids long. CDR3 loop: CASSLWGTGAEQYV. The CDR3 bases are TGTGCCAGCAGCTTGTGGGGGACAGGGGCCGAGCAGTACGTC.

This clone was seen a single time. V and J are TRBV19 and TRBJ1-1; possible D gene TRBD1, 6 bases. Trimming left V 5 bases short and J 6 bases short, with 19 bases between. Germline V gene sequence: CDR1 LNHDA, CDR2 SQIVND (reference sequence). The CDR3 is 15 amino acids. The CDR3 region is CASSPHPQGRAEAFF. The CDR3 nucleotides read TGTGCCAGTAGTCCTCACCCCCAGGGGCGGGCTGAAGCTTTCTTT.

V usage is TRBV28 and J usage is TRBJ1-2; perhaps TRBD1 as D (6 bases). V lost 9 bases to trimming and J lost 0 bases, with 11 bases between them. CDR1 and CDR2 (germline): MDHEN, SYDVKM. This CDR3 is built from 13 residues. DNA for the CDR3: TGTGCCAGTTTGAACAGGGCTAACTATGGCTACACCTTC. This encodes CASLNRANYGYTF.

In nucleotides, the CDR3 is TGTGCCAGTAGTAGGTACGGAGGTAGCGGGGGGTCAGATACGCAGTATTTT. It is translated as CASSRYGGSGGSDTQYF. The rearrangement uses TRBV19 and TRBJ2-3; 10 positions match TRBD2. Per germline, CDR1 LNHDA and CDR2 SQIVND (reference sequence). The CDR3 has 17 amino acids. With 4 bases clipped from V and 4 bases from J, the junction kept 11 bases outside the gene matches.